This is a list of T cell receptor beta chains from one sample in a study of T cell changes during pregnancy in multiple sclerosis. Clones were sequenced by immunoSEQ multiplex PCR, and TCRdb holds only the in-frame ones, with some missing. The sample holds roughly 65,000 clones, around 91% seen once. The specimen comprised peripheral blood, sampled in the third trimester of pregnancy. These receptors all stem from a female donor in good health, enrolled as a control in a pregnancy study. Both conserved end residues are part of each CDR3. A D gene is named only where the DNA matches it firmly. Some rows have no size entry. The others give once, few or many, or a class for an expanded clone.

CDR3nt,CDR3aa,j_gene,v_gene,abundance,d_gene
TGCGCCAGCAGCCAAGATACGGGGGTGGGCGATCAGCCCCAGCATTTT,CASSQDTGVGDQPQHF,TRBJ1-5,TRBV4-1,.,.
TGCGCCAGCAGCTTGACCGGACAGGCGAACACTGAAGCTTTCTTT,CASSLTGQANTEAFF,TRBJ1-1,TRBV5-1,.,TRBD1
TGTGCCAGCAGTTCAGGGTACAATCAGCCCCAGCATTTT,CASSSGYNQPQHF,TRBJ1-5,TRBV27,.,.
TGCGCCAGCAGCCCACTCCCCCGGGTTAATGAGCAGTTCTTC,CASSPLPRVNEQFF,TRBJ2-1,TRBV4-1,.,.
TGTGCCAGCAGCCTGGGACTCGGCTACACCTTC,CASSLGLGYTF,TRBJ1-2,TRBV7-9,.,.
TGTGCCTGGAGCGTGGGACAGAATCAGCCCCAGCATTTT,CAWSVGQNQPQHF,TRBJ1-5,TRBV30,.,TRBD1
TGTGCCAGCAGCTTGAGTCCGGGACAGGGGGCAGGTGAGCAGTTCTTC,CASSLSPGQGAGEQFF,TRBJ2-1,TRBV7-3,.,TRBD1
TGCGCCAGCAGTTACCGACAGGGGGCATACGAGCAGTACTTC,CASSYRQGAYEQYF,TRBJ2-7,TRBV5-1,.,TRBD1
TGTGCCAGCAGCGTGAGGCCCGGGACAGGGACTAGCACAGATACGCAGTATTTT,CASSVRPGTGTSTDTQYF,TRBJ2-3,TRBV9,.,TRBD1
TGTGCCAGCAGTCGACAGGGGCGCATCGGGGAGCTGTTTTTT,CASSRQGRIGELFF,TRBJ2-2,TRBV6-5,few,TRBD1
TGCGCCAGCAGTGAGGTTTGGGGAGGGAATAATGAAAAACTGTTTTTT,CASSEVWGGNNEKLFF,TRBJ1-4,TRBV10-2,.,.
TGTGCCAGCACACTCATGGGCTACACTGAAGCTTTCTTT,CASTLMGYTEAFF,TRBJ1-1,TRBV2,.,.
TGTGCCAGCAGTCTATCAGGGGGCGCGGCATTTGGCTACACCTTC,CASSLSGGAAFGYTF,TRBJ1-2,TRBV27,.,TRBD1
TGTGCCAGCGGGGAGGACAGGGGGGCCGGTGGCTACACCTTC,CASGEDRGAGGYTF,TRBJ1-2,TRBV6-6,.,TRBD1
TGTGCCAGCAGGACCGACAGGCTCAACACTGAAGCTTTCTTT,CASRTDRLNTEAFF,TRBJ1-1,TRBV25-1,.,.
TGTGCCAGCAGCCCGGACAGAGAGAACACTGAAGCTTTCTTT,CASSPDRENTEAFF,TRBJ1-1,TRBV7-8,.,.
TGTGCCAGCAGTCCTCAACTACTAGCGGGGGCCACAGATACGCAGTATTTT,CASSPQLLAGATDTQYF,TRBJ2-3,TRBV27,.,TRBD2
TGCGCCAGCAGCCAGAGCGACGGAATATACTCTGGAAACACCATATATTTT,CASSQSDGIYSGNTIYF,TRBJ1-3,TRBV4-3,many,.
TGTGCCAGCAGCCCCGGGACAGGCTCCTACGAGCAGTACTTC,CASSPGTGSYEQYF,TRBJ2-7,TRBV11-2,.,TRBD1
TGTGCCAGTTCAAGTCGGCAGGCGTTTCATTATGACTCTGGAAACACCATATATTTT,CASSSRQAFHYDSGNTIYF,TRBJ1-3,TRBV19,.,.
TGCGCCAGCAGCGAGGGACAGGCACAAGAGACCCAGTACTTC,CASSEGQAQETQYF,TRBJ2-5,TRBV5-1,once,TRBD1
TGTGCCAGCAGCTTATCAGGGACTAGAAATAATTCACCCCTCCACTTT,CASSLSGTRNNSPLHF,TRBJ1-6,TRBV7-2,.,.
TGCAGTGCATTTGACAGCTACGAGCAGTACTTC,CSAFDSYEQYF,TRBJ2-7,TRBV20-1,once,.
TGTGCCAGCAGTTACGGAGGGGGCGGTAAGAACACCATATATTTT,CASSYGGGGKNTIYF,TRBJ1-3,TRBV6-5,.,TRBD1
TGTGCCAGCACCCAATGGGGAGGAGATGAAGAGACCCAGTACTTC,CASTQWGGDEETQYF,TRBJ2-5,TRBV28,.,.
TGTGCCAGCAGCTTGGGCCAAACGACAGGGAGCTATGGCTACACCTTC,CASSLGQTTGSYGYTF,TRBJ1-2,TRBV5-6,.,TRBD1
TGTGCCAGCAGTGAGTACAGGGGTTCCTACAATGAGCAGTTCTTC,CASSEYRGSYNEQFF,TRBJ2-1,TRBV2,.,TRBD1
TGTGCCAGCAGCAGGACAGGGGACTACGAGCAGTACTTC,CASSRTGDYEQYF,TRBJ2-7,TRBV2,once,TRBD1
TGTGCCAGCAGTTTAAAGGCTAGCGGGGGGTGGAGAGAGTTCTTC,CASSLKASGGWREFF,TRBJ2-1,TRBV27,.,TRBD2
TGTGCCAGCAGCTCCCCTAGCGGGGGCCTACCCTACAATGAGCAGTTCTTC,CASSSPSGGLPYNEQFF,TRBJ2-1,TRBV7-2,.,TRBD2